This T cell receptor beta chain came from a study of T cells in tumors after PD-1 blockade. Study information: Patients received pembrolizumab 200 mg every 3 weeks or cemiplimab 350 mg every 2 weeks. Whole-study results and caveats: Blood contained about two fifths of the tumor's TCR clonotypes.

Tumor or blood genomic DNA was sequenced, with inputs of about 616 ng to 6,004 ng. This table comes from immunoSEQ multiplex PCR, and its TCRdb copy is limited to in-frame clones, with some not included. Found here are tens of thousands of clones, 73% of them singletons; the top ten hold roughly 37%. This CDR3 has 14 residues. V was pared by 2 bases and J by 0 bases, with 8 bases between. Germline V lookup: CDR1 SGDLS, CDR2 YYNGEE. Concerning this clone itself: Its cognate antigen is unknown.

The sample consisted of PBMCs, taken after anti-PD-1 treatment. The genes are TRBV9 and TRBJ1-2; weak D call: TRBD1 (5 bases). The sequence was collected from a human donor with basal cell carcinoma. This CDR3 reads CASSVGAANYGYTF. CDR3 nucleotide sequence: TGTGCCAGCAGCGTTGGGGCAGCTAACTATGGCTACACCTTC.